This T cell receptor (beta chain) appears in the sequencing data of a study of cytomegalovirus exposure and HLA in healthy donors. Of note for this clone: The target antigen is unknown.

The CDR3 totals 14 residues. Germline lookup yields CDR1 MNHEY and CDR2 SVGAGI. Losses at the gene ends were 5 bases for V and 2 bases for J; bases not matched to a gene: 3. The PCR had 60 Vbeta and 13 Jbeta primers. The table came from immunoSEQ multiplex PCR; TCRdb's copy has only in-frame clones and leaves some out. The sample contains roughly 140,000 clones, around 78% of which appear only once. General observations from the study: According to an earlier analysis, most TCR beta V segments yielded productive rearrangements about 87% or about 30% of the time.

The clonotype comes from a male donor in good health and CMV-seronegative. The specimen sequenced was PBMCs. This chain connects TRBV6-5 to TRBJ2-7; TRBD2 aligns across 10 bases. CDR3 in amino acids: CASSRTSGTYEQYF. CDR3 bases: TGTGCCAGCAGTCGGACTAGCGGAACCTACGAGCAGTACTTC.